This paragraph reports one T cell receptor beta chain. Its antigen is not known. Produced via immunoSEQ multiplex PCR; TCRdb's table is partial and in-frame only. The top ten clones hold under 1% of a sample with about 72,000 clones, around 89% of them seen once. The CDR3 is made up of 14 amino acids. The V and J ends lost 4 bases and 0 bases, in that order; junction bases with no gene match: 0. Germline loops: CDR1 SNHLY, CDR2 FYNNEI. This sample is drawn from a study of OX40 agonist ivuxolimab in advanced cancers. Study in general: In this trial design, patients received ivuxolimab intravenously at 0.01 to 10 mg/kg every 2 weeks. Study-level results: The CD4+ and CD8+ T cells in the blood had expanded clonally by week 6 at 0.1 to 3.0 mg/kg.

This chain uses TRBV2 with TRBJ1-1, with 9 bases matching TRBD1. This receptor was identified in an adult with an advanced solid tumor such as melanoma, head and neck, liver or kidney cancer. Sample: CD4+ or CD8+ T cells sorted from blood, taken in a trial of the OX40 agonist ivuxolimab. The CDR3 sequence is CASSGTGVNTEAFF. CDR3 in DNA: TGTGCCAGCAGTGGGACAGGGGTGAACACTGAAGCTTTCTTT.